This T cell receptor beta chain was obtained from a study of tumor-infiltrating lymphocytes in primary liver carcinoma. DNA and RNA were both co-extracted from around 20-30 mg of bulk tissue that had not been sorted. Resecting the tumor surgically was how the patients' primary liver carcinoma was treated. This clonotype appeared a single time. Antigen unknown. One end of the junction is discordant with germline, which a read error may explain. Germline lookup yields CDR1 MDHEN and CDR2 SYDVKM. The CDR3 is 15 amino acids. Study-wide results and caveats: Lesser overlap characterized tumor-adjacent and tumor-blood pairs relative to tumor region pairs.

TCR beta cDNA was reverse-transcribed from approximately 0.45 ug of total RNA. The reaction used a constant-region primer and ProtoScript II reverse transcriptase. Three-round nested multiplex PCR performed with slightly modified ARM-PCR produced the TCR beta libraries. The first two PCR rounds used TRBV1-TRBV30 forward primers with a C-beta reverse primer, 9 to 10 cycles each. TCRdb itself ran the multiplex PCR reads through MiXCR, one entry per CDR3 protein. The sample includes some 87,000 distinct CDR3 sequences, just over 65% of them seen just once. The specimen sequenced was tumor-adjacent normal liver tissue. The J gene is TRBJ2-1, the V gene TRBV28, with 9 bases identical to TRBD2. This clonotype was sampled from a man aged 35 to 55 with primary liver carcinoma and hepatitis B virus infection. The CDR3 is CASSLLAGSYNEQLF. CDR3 coding DNA: TGTGCCAGCAGTCTCCTAGCGGGGTCCTACAATGAGCAGCTCTTC.